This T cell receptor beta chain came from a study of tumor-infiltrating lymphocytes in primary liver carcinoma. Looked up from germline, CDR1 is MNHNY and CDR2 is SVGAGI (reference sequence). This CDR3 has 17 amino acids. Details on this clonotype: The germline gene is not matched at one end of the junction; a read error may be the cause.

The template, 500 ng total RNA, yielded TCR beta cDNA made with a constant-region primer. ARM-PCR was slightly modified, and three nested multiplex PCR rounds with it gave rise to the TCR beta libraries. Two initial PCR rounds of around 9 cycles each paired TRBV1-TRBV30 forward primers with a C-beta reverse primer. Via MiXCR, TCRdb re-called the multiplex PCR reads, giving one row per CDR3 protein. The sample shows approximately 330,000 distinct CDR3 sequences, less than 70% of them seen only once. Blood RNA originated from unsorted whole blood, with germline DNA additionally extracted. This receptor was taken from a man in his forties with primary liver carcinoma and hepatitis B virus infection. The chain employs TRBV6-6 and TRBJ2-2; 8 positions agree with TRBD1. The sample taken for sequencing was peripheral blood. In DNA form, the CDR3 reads TGTGCCAGCAGTTACCCTCAACGGACAGGGAACACCGGGGTGCTGTTTTTT. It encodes CASSYPQRTGNTGVLFF.